This entry describes one T cell receptor (beta chain). Its matching antigen is unknown. The length of the CDR3 is 13 residues. Germline V gene data show CDR1 as SGHTA and CDR2 as FQGNSA. The ends were cut back, 4 bases at V and 0 bases at J, with 4 bases in the middle. Assay: immunoSEQ multiplex PCR; the TCRdb copy retains only in-frame clones and omits some. This repertoire shows more than 55,000 clones, roughly 89% found once; its top ten account for 1.4%. The data are from a study of CD4 T cells in relation to SARS-CoV-2 and coronaviruses. Overall study results and limits: Crossreactive clones expanded significantly less to SARS-CoV-2 than monoreactive clones. Culture-expanded clones reflect memory recall rather than primary priming during culture.

Unexposed donor CD4+ T cells date from 2011-2018, before the COVID-19 pandemic. The sequence came from a human donor in good health. V usage is TRBV7-2 and J usage is TRBJ2-1; no clear D. Sequencing was carried out using memory CD4+ T cells from PBMCs. The CDR3 sequence is CASSSSSYNEQFF. The CDR3 nucleotides are TGTGCCAGCAGCTCTAGCTCCTACAATGAGCAGTTCTTC.